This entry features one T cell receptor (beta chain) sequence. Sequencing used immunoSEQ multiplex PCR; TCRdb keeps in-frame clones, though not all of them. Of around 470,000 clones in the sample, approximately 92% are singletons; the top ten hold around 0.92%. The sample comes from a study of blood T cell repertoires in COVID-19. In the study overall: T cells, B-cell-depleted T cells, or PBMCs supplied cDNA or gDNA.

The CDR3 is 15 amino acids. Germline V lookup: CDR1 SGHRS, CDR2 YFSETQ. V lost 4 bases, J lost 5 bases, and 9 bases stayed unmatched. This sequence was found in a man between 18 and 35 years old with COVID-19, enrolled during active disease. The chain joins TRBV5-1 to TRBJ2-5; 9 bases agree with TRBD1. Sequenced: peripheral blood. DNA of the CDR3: TGCGCCAGCAGCAGCGGGACAGGGTCAGGGGAGACCCAGTACTTC. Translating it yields CASSSGTGSGETQYF.